Listed below are T cell receptor beta chains from one sample, sequenced in a study of Graves' ophthalmopathy and Graves' hyperthyroidism. TCRdb passed the multiplex PCR reads through MiXCR, listing each CDR3 protein once. The table shows more than 1,000,000 distinct CDR3 sequences, with 35% to 40% occurring only once. Sequenced input: peripheral blood or thyroid tissue (not recorded which). The receptors stem from an adult man with Graves' hyperthyroidism. CDR3s include the opening cysteine and the closing phenylalanine or tryptophan. The D gene is left open where the match is weak. Clone size appears in some rows only: once, few, many, or a class for an expanded clone.

D gene	clone size	J gene	V gene	CDR3 protein	CDR3 DNA
TRBD1	many	TRBJ1-6	TRBV20-1	CSARRPGTGAVSPLHF	TGCAGTGCTAGAAGACCCGGGACAGGGGCGGTTTCACCCCTCCACTTT
NA	many	TRBJ2-5	TRBV10-3	CAISVTATGETQYF	TGTGCCATCAGTGTGACAGCTACCGGGGAGACCCAGTACTTC
NA	NA	TRBJ1-5	TRBV20-1	CSLRPRQAHQPQHF	TGCAGTTTACGGCCGAGGCAGGCCCATCAGCCCCAGCATTTT
TRBD1	NA	TRBJ1-2	TRBV10-2	CASSEPDRAHGYTF	TGCGCCAGCAGTGAGCCGGACAGGGCCCATGGCTACACCTTC
NA	NA	TRBJ1-5	TRBV24-1	CATIFYRELKQYQPQHF	TGTGCCACCATATTTTACAGGGAGCTAAAGCAGTATCAGCCCCAGCATTTT
TRBD1	many	TRBJ2-7	TRBV25-1	CASSEPRDRGKQYF	TGTGCCAGCAGTGAACCTCGGGACAGGGGGAAGCAGTACTTC
NA	NA	TRBJ2-7	TRBV20-1	CSATGLAGYAARSYEQYF	TGCAGTGCCACCGGCCTCGCAGGGTATGCAGCACGATCCTACGAGCAGTACTTC
NA	NA	TRBJ1-1	TRBV2	CASSEAESPNTEAFF	TGTGCCAGCAGTGAAGCGGAGAGCCCGAACACTGAAGCTTTCTTT
TRBD1	NA	TRBJ2-5	TRBV7-2	CASSYSPDRGGETQYF	TGTGCCAGCAGTTATTCCCCGGACAGGGGAGGCGAGACCCAGTACTTC
NA	NA	TRBJ1-1	TRBV15	CATSRDGAGFF	TGTGCCACCAGCAGAGATGGAGCAGGTTTCTTT
NA	NA	TRBJ1-1	TRBV29-1	CSAVRPENTEAFF	TGCAGCGCGGTTCGTCCCGAGAACACTGAAGCTTTCTTT
NA	NA	TRBJ1-4	TRBV4-3	CASSQDRADRLFF	TGCGCCAGCAGCCAAGATCGGGCAGACAGACTGTTTTTT
TRBD1	many	TRBJ1-2	TRBV12-3/TRBV12-4	CASNSGQGYGYTF	TGTGCCAGCAACTCCGGACAGGGCTATGGCTACACCTTC
NA	NA	TRBJ1-6	TRBV6-1	CASSSRSYNSPLHF	TGTGCCAGCAGTTCGCGCTCCTATAATTCACCCCTCCACTTT
NA	NA	TRBJ1-5	TRBV12-3/TRBV12-4	CASSLDTGTSNQPQHF	TGTGCCAGCAGTTTGGACACAGGTACTAGCAATCAGCCCCAGCATTTT
TRBD1	few	TRBJ1-5	TRBV6-2/TRBV6-3	CASSHTDRVEQPQHF	TGTGCCAGCAGTCATACAGACAGGGTTGAACAGCCCCAGCATTTT
TRBD1	many	TRBJ1-3	TRBV10-2	CASSEPIQGYGNTIYF	TGCGCCAGCAGTGAGCCCATACAGGGGTACGGAAACACCATATATTTT
NA	NA	TRBJ2-5	TRBV10-3	CASSYGAVTRETQYF	TGTGCCAGCAGTTACGGGGCAGTGACGAGAGAGACCCAGTACTTC
TRBD1	once	TRBJ1-2	TRBV20-1	CSARTSGTGYGYTF	TGCAGTGCTCGGACTAGCGGGACAGGGTATGGCTACACCTTC
NA	NA	TRBJ2-7	TRBV4-1	CASSQGRAPYEQYF	TGCGCCAGCAGCCAAGGCCGGGCCCCCTACGAGCAGTACTTC
NA	NA	TRBJ2-7	TRBV20-1	CSSRLRHEQYF	TGCAGCTCTAGATTGCGCCACGAGCAGTACTTC
TRBD1	few	TRBJ1-1	TRBV13	CASIRGGGDTEAFF	TGTGCCAGCATACGGGGAGGGGGCGACACTGAAGCTTTCTTT
TRBD2	many	TRBJ2-7	TRBV24-1	CATSGTSGDYEQYF	TGTGCCACCAGCGGGACTAGCGGGGACTACGAGCAGTACTTC
NA	many	TRBJ2-7	TRBV7-2	CASSPNRESYEQYF	TGTGCCAGCAGCCCAAACAGGGAGTCCTACGAGCAGTACTTC
NA	many	TRBJ1-1	TRBV3-1	CASSLRASGAFF	TGTGCCAGCAGCCTGAGGGCGAGCGGCGCTTTCTTT
TRBD1	NA	TRBJ2-5	TRBV7-9	CASSLDRGSFQPQYF	TGTGCCAGCAGCCTAGACAGGGGATCATTTCAGCCCCAGTACTTC
TRBD1	NA	TRBJ2-7	TRBV12-3/TRBV12-4	CASGRGTGGRYEQYF	TGTGCTAGTGGTCGTGGGACAGGGGGCCGCTACGAGCAGTACTTC
NA	NA	TRBJ1-5	TRBV5-1	CASSQTRVGLTINQPQHF	TGCGCCAGCAGCCAAACTCGGGTGGGACTTACAATCAATCAGCCCCAGCATTTT
TRBD1	NA	TRBJ2-7	TRBV7-9	CASSPITGVAWGLYEQYF	TGTGCCAGCAGCCCAATCACAGGGGTGGCGTGGGGCCTCTACGAGCAGTACTTC
NA	few	TRBJ2-5	TRBV2	CASSRGLLQETQYF	TGTGCCAGCAGCAGGGGACTACTCCAAGAGACCCAGTACTTC
NA	NA	TRBJ2-7	TRBV20-1	CSASRASAPWEQYF	TGCAGTGCTAGTAGGGCTAGCGCCCCTTGGGAGCAGTACTTC
NA	NA	TRBJ1-5	TRBV7-2	CASIPGGGNQPQHF	TGTGCCAGCATCCCTGGGGGGGGCAATCAGCCCCAGCATTTT
NA	NA	TRBJ2-6	TRBV25-1	CASSQDGGTGTNVLTF	TGCGCCAGCAGCCAAGATGGAGGGACTGGGACCAACGTCCTGACTTTC
NA	many	TRBJ2-7	TRBV10-3	CAIGEDSYEQYF	TGTGCCATCGGGGAGGACTCCTACGAGCAGTACTTC
TRBD1	NA	TRBJ2-7	TRBV14	CASSLTRTGLSEQYF	TGTGCCAGCAGCCTCACAAGGACAGGGTTGTCCGAGCAGTACTTC
TRBD1	NA	TRBJ1-6	TRBV2	CASKRDSTDNSPLHF	TGTGCCAGCAAGAGGGACAGCACCGATAATTCACCCCTCCACTTT
TRBD1	NA	TRBJ2-5	TRBV29-1	CSVRRGETQYF	TGCAGCGTTCGCAGGGGGGAGACCCAGTACTTC